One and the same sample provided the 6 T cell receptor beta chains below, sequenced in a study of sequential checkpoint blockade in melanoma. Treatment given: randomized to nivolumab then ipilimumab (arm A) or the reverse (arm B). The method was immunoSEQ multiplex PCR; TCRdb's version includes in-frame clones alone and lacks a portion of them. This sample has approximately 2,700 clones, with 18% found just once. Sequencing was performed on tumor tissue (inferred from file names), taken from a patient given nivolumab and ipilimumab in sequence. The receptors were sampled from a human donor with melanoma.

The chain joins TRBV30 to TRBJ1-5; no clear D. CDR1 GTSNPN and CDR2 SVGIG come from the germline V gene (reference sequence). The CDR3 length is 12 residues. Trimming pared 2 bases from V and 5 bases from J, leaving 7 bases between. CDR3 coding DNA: TGTGCCTGGAGTTCCACCGATCAGCCCCAGCATTTT. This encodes CAWSSTDQPQHF.

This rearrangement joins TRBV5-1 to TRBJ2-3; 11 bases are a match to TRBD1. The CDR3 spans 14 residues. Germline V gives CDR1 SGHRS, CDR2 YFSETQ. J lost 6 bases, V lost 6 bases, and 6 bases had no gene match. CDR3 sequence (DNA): TGCGCCAGCAAGGCCGGGACAGGGGGGGATACGCAGTATTTT. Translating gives CASKAGTGGDTQYF. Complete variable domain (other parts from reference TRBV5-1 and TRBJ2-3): KAGVTQTPRYLIKTRGQQVTLSCSPISGHRSVSWYQQTPGQGLQFLFEYFSETQRNKGNFPGRFSGRQFSNSRSEMNVSTLELGDSALYLCASKAGTGGDTQYFGPGTRLTVL.

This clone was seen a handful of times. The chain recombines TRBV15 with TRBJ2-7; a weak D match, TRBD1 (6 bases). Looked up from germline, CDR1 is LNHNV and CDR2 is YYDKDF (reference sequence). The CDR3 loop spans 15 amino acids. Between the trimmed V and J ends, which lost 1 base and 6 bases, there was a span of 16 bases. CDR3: CATSRVGTGNSEQYF. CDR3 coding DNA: TGTGCCACCAGCAGAGTCGGTACAGGGAATAGCGAGCAGTACTTC. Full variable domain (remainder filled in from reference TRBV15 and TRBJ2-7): DAMVIQNPRYQVTQFGKPVTLSCSQTLNHNVMYWYQQKSSQAPKLLFHYYDKDFNNEADTPDNFQSRRPNTSFCFLDIRSPGLGDTAMYLCATSRVGTGNSEQYFGPGTRLTVT.

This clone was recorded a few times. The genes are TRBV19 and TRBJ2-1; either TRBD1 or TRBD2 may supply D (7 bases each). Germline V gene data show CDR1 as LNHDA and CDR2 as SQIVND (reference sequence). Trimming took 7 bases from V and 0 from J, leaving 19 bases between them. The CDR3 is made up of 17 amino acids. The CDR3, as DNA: TGTGCCAGTACCCCTCAGGGGGGGGACCACTCCTACAATGAGCAGTTCTTC. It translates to CASTPQGGDHSYNEQFF.

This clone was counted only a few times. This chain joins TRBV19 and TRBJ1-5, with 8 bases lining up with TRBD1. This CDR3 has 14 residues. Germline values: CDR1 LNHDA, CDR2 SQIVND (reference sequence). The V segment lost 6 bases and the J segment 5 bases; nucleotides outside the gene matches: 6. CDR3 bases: TGTGCCAGTAGCACCCGACAGGGGCATCAGCCCCAGCATTTT. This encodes CASSTRQGHQPQHF.

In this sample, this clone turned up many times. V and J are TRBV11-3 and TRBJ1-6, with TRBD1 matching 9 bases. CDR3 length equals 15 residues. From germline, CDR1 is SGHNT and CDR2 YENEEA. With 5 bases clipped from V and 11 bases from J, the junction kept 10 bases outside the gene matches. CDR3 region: CASSPGGQGLTPLHF. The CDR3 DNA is TGTGCCAGCAGCCCCGGTGGACAGGGGTTAACACCCCTCCACTTT.